This T cell receptor (beta chain) is drawn from a study of OX40 agonist ivuxolimab in advanced cancers. The V end lost 2 bases, the J end lost 2 bases, and 13 bases lay between the germline ends. This CDR3 is built from 16 residues. Germline V CDR1 and CDR2: MNHEY, SMNVEV (reference sequence). Points from the study as a whole: Specificity for antigen went undetermined in the expanded peripheral T cells.

Clones were sequenced by immunoSEQ multiplex PCR, and TCRdb holds only the in-frame ones, with some missing. The table lists some 70,000 clones, around 83% of them singletons. With regard to this clone: Its antigen is as yet unknown.

The sample was CD4+ or CD8+ T cells sorted from blood, taken in a trial of the OX40 agonist ivuxolimab. This rearrangement joins TRBV27 to TRBJ1-3; tentatively, D is TRBD1 (6 bases). The TCR originated in an adult with an advanced solid tumor such as melanoma, head and neck, liver or kidney cancer. CDR3 region: CASSLTGRVAGNTIYF. In nucleotides, the CDR3 is TGTGCCAGCAGTTTAACAGGGAGGGTAGCTGGAAACACCATATATTTT.